A single TCR beta chain is shown here with its context. Its antigen is not identified. The PCR was carried out with 60 Vbeta primers and 13 Jbeta primers. Only in-frame clones appear in the TCRdb table, and some are missing; sequencing was by immunoSEQ multiplex PCR. The sample records 90,000 to 95,000 clones, approximately 80% being singletons. These data belong to a study of cytomegalovirus exposure and HLA in healthy donors. Study-wide findings and caveats: Later on, an analysis found that several of the most significant clusters appeared to be linked to common viral pathogens, which included parvovirus B19. Some TCR beta chains (around 180 of them) were listed as cytomegalovirus-associated. In an earlier analysis, in about 530 donors, most V segments appeared productive either ~90% or ~30% of the time.

This CDR3 comprises 14 residues. J gave up 8 bases and V 4 bases, and 2 bases lay outside the gene matches. Germline lookup yields CDR1 LGHNT and CDR2 FRNRAP. The donors were healthy bone marrow donors. This TCR was sampled from a man aged 18 to 29 in good health and CMV-seronegative. This chain joins TRBV12-5 and TRBJ2-1, with TRBD2 matching over 13 bases. Sequencing input: PBMCs. The CDR3 protein is CASGSLAGGDEQFF. DNA of the CDR3: TGTGCTAGTGGTTCACTAGCGGGGGGGGATGAGCAGTTCTTC.